The present TCR beta chain was sequenced within a study of type 1 regulatory T cells. About the study: This in vitro CD4 product, T-allo10, is enriched for Tr1 cells and alloantigen-specific.

MiXCR, run by TCRdb on the reads, gives a single entry per CDR3 protein. The profile shows a few thousand distinct CDR3 sequences, around 28% of them singletons. CDR1 and CDR2 (germline): DFQATT, SNEGSKA (reference sequence). The CDR3 has 16 amino acids. V shed 0 bases and J shed 5 bases, with 19 bases lying between them. This clonotype has only a few counts. Its specificity is not known. Findings of the study overall: Tr1 cells had a more restricted TCR repertoire than non-Tr1 cells.

The sequence came from a human donor in good health. Sequencing was performed on cultured type 1 regulatory T (Tr1) cells, either the whole culture or a sorted fraction (not recorded which). The chain employs TRBV20-1 and TRBJ1-2, with D possibly matching TRBD1 (5 bases). CDR3 DNA sequence: TGCAGTGCTAGAGACAGGGTTCAGCTTTTAGGTTATGGCTACACCTTC. This codes for CSARDRVQLLGYGYTF.